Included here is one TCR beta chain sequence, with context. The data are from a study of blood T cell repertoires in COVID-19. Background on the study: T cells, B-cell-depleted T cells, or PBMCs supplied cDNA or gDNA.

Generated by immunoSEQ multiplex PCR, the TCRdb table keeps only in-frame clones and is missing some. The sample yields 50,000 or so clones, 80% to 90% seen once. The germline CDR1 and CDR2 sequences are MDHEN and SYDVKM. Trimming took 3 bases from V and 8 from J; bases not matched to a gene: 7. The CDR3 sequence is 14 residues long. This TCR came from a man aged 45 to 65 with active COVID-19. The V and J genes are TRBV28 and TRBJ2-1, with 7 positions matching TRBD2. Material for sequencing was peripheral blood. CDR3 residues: CASSFRREYDEQFF. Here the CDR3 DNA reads TGTGCCAGCAGTTTTAGGCGGGAGTACGATGAGCAGTTCTTC.